This T cell receptor (beta chain) is from a study of cytomegalovirus exposure and HLA in healthy donors (dated by TCRdb to 2015 to 2018). With respect to the entire study: The 666 repertoires of the first cohort and the 95 to 150 validation repertoires were produced on the same platform, according to a later analysis. In addition to the first cohort of around 670 subjects, a separate validation cohort of 100 to 150 different subjects was used. To predict cytomegalovirus infection status, the study brought together high-throughput TCR immunosequencing, statistical association of individual TCRs with disease status, and machine learning. The study aimed to test whether cataloging public T cell receptors could reveal signatures of past pathogen exposure. Study-wide conclusions, independent of this receptor: A later analysis lacked HLA typing for the validation cohort, so it scored co-occurrence in that cohort across all 120 repertoires. A total of roughly 160 TCR beta chains were listed by the study as associated with cytomegalovirus. Three of the identified cytomegalovirus-associated TCR beta chains were confirmed in vitro to be specific for cytomegalovirus antigens. While some public TCRs were present in many individuals, most TCR sequences turned up only very rarely across donors. In both the original and validation cohorts, the classifier was reported to diagnose cytomegalovirus status with high specificity and sensitivity. A later analysis found that TCRs clustered in the first cohort also tended to co-occur in the 120 validation repertoires, with 94% of cluster scores above 0. The authors suggested that the approach could potentially be generalized to other disease states and immunological phenotypes.

From the germline V gene, CDR1 is SGDLS and CDR2 is YYNGEE. The CDR3 starts with the cysteine, ends with the phenylalanine, and has 17 residues. The kept DNA is CDR3 alone, 51 bases in frame from the first base. V sheds 0 bases and J sheds 0 bases, leaving 13 bases between their ends. Library generation was performed with the immunoSEQ multiplex PCR assay. In the paper's pipeline: To diagnose cytomegalovirus status from the catalog of TCR beta chain sequences, a statistical classification framework was built. The table comes from immuneACCESS by way of TCRdb, which keeps in-frame sequences with V and J called. Part of the clones is missing from these tables; in studies checked, under half for an unresolved V gene and the rest for unknown reasons. That table gives V, J and clone size, and the DNA gave D and trimming. For this sample the table gives around 190,000 clones, of which 85% were detected only once. 16% of the sample is taken by the ten largest.

About this clone: It lacks a known antigen. Base quality data are lacking; no much larger clone is found one base away.

Donors formed part of the validation cohort, which comprised fewer than 150 subjects and was distinct from the first cohort of 690 or so subjects. The V and J genes are TRBV9 and TRBJ2-1; TRBD2 is possibly the D segment (6 matching bases). The sequence came from a man between 18 and 29 years old in good health and CMV-seropositive. What was sequenced was PBMCs. The nucleotide sequence reads as follows: TGTGCCAGCAGCGTAGGGGGACTCCAGAGCTCCTACAATGAGCAGTTCTTC. It translates to CASSVGGLQSSYNEQFF.